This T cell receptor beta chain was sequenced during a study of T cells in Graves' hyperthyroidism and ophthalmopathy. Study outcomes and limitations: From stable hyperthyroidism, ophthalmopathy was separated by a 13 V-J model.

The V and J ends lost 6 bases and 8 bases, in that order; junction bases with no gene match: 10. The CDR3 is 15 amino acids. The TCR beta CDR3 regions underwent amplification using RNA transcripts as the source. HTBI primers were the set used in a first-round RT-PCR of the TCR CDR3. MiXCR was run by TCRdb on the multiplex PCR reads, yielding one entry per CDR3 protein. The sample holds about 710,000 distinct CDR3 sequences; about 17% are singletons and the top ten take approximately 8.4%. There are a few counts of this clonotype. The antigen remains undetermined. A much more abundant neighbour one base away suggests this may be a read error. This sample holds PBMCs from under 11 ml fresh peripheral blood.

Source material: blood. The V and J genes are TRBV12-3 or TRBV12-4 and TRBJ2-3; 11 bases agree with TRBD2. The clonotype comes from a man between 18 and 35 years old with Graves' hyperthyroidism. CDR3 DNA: TGTGCCAGCAGGACACTAGCGGGAGCAGCAGGTACGCAGTATTTT. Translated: CASRTLAGAAGTQYF.